This T cell receptor beta chain was identified during a study of T cells expressing NK-cell markers. Study information: The TCR beta repertoires originated in sorted CD3+CD56+NKG2C+, CD3+CD56+NKG2C- and CD3+CD56-NKG2C+ T cells.

5'RACE template switching with UMIs generated TCR beta cDNA. Using the 5' RACE reads, TCRdb records one entry per CDR3 protein without DNA. This listing includes roughly 170,000 distinct CDR3 sequences. Germline CDR1 reads DFQATT; CDR2 reads SNEGSKA (reference sequence). The CDR3 length is 15 residues. The chain recombines TRBV20-1 with TRBJ1-5; TCRdb lists TRBD1, though no DNA is available to test this call. The material sequenced was blood T cells: a sorted CD56 or NKG2C T cell subset, CD4+ or CD8+ T cells, or bulk PBMC T cells (not recorded which). The TCR originated in a woman aged 18 to 75 in good health. This CDR3 is CSAAHPGAGNQPQHF.